A selection of T cell receptor beta chains follows, all from one sample in a study of technical replicates of blood from several donors. Method: immunoSEQ multiplex PCR; TCRdb's copy keeps in-frame clones and lacks some. The repertoire has about 98,000 clones, roughly 95% of them found once; the top ten carry roughly 0.23%. Sequences were obtained from T cells isolated from PBMCs. The receptor source for this set is a human donor in good health. Both conserved end residues are part of each CDR3. A D gene is named only where the DNA matches it firmly. Clone size appears in some rows only: once, few, many, or a class for an expanded clone.

CDR3 DNA: TGTGCCAGCTCGGTCGAGGGTGGGACCTACAATGAGCAGTTCTTC
CDR3 protein: CASSVEGGTYNEQFF
V gene: TRBV2
D gene: NA
J gene: TRBJ2-1
CDR3 length: 15
clone size: NA

CDR3 DNA: TGTGCCAGCAGCTCCGGACAGGGGAATCACATTCAGTACTTC
CDR3 protein: CASSSGQGNHIQYF
V gene: TRBV2
D gene: TRBD1
J gene: TRBJ2-4
CDR3 length: 14
clone size: NA

CDR3 DNA: TGTGCCAGCAGCGTGGGACACTATAATTCACCCCTCCACTTT
CDR3 protein: CASSVGHYNSPLHF
V gene: TRBV9
D gene: NA
J gene: TRBJ1-6
CDR3 length: 14
clone size: NA

CDR3 DNA: TGTGCCAGCAGCGACCGGGACAGACAGAATGAGCAGTTCTTC
CDR3 protein: CASSDRDRQNEQFF
V gene: TRBV7-9
D gene: TRBD1
J gene: TRBJ2-1
CDR3 length: 14
clone size: NA

CDR3 DNA: TGCGCCAGCAGCTTGGGGACTAGCGGGGGGGCGAAGACCCAGTACTTC
CDR3 protein: CASSLGTSGGAKTQYF
V gene: TRBV5-1
D gene: TRBD2
J gene: TRBJ2-5
CDR3 length: 16
clone size: NA

CDR3 DNA: TGTGCCTGGTTGACTAGCGTCGGTGAGACCCAGTACTTC
CDR3 protein: CAWLTSVGETQYF
V gene: TRBV30
D gene: TRBD2
J gene: TRBJ2-5
CDR3 length: 13
clone size: NA

CDR3 DNA: TGTGCCAGCAGCTACGCCGGGACAGGGGGCAGGGAACTGTTTTTT
CDR3 protein: CASSYAGTGGRELFF
V gene: TRBV28
D gene: TRBD1
J gene: TRBJ1-4
CDR3 length: 15
clone size: once

CDR3 DNA: TGCGCCAGCAGCCAAGGCGCCTCACCGGGACAGGGTGTCTACGAGCAGTACTTC
CDR3 protein: CASSQGASPGQGVYEQYF
V gene: TRBV4-1
D gene: TRBD1
J gene: TRBJ2-7
CDR3 length: 18
clone size: NA

CDR3 DNA: TGTGCCAGCAGTGACTCTGATAGACACCCTGAAGCTTTCTTT
CDR3 protein: CASSDSDRHPEAFF
V gene: TRBV6-4
D gene: NA
J gene: TRBJ1-1
CDR3 length: 14
clone size: NA

CDR3 DNA: TGTGCCAGCAGTCTCGGTCCGGGGACCCAGTACTTC
CDR3 protein: CASSLGPGTQYF
V gene: TRBV28
D gene: NA
J gene: TRBJ2-5
CDR3 length: 12
clone size: NA

CDR3 DNA: TGTGCCAGCAGTCGGCAGGGGGCGCATACAGATACGCAGTATTTT
CDR3 protein: CASSRQGAHTDTQYF
V gene: TRBV25-1
D gene: TRBD1
J gene: TRBJ2-3
CDR3 length: 15
clone size: NA

CDR3 DNA: TGCGCCAGCAGCCCCTACTACCCTCGGGGTTCAGGGGAACGAAGGTACGAGCAGTACTTC
CDR3 protein: CASSPYYPRGSGERRYEQYF
V gene: TRBV4-1
D gene: NA
J gene: TRBJ2-7
CDR3 length: 20
clone size: once

CDR3 DNA: TGTGCCAGCAGGGTCGGGACTGCAGACACTGAAGCTTTCTTT
CDR3 protein: CASRVGTADTEAFF
V gene: TRBV6-5
D gene: NA
J gene: TRBJ1-1
CDR3 length: 14
clone size: NA

CDR3 DNA: TGTGCCAGCACCACCCTACGGGACACCCGGCTGACAGTATCTGGGGCCAACGTCCTGACTTTC
CDR3 protein: CASTTLRDTRLTVSGANVLTF
V gene: TRBV27
D gene: NA
J gene: TRBJ2-6
CDR3 length: 21
clone size: NA

CDR3 DNA: TGCGCCAGCAGCTTGGCGACGGGGGGCAGCACAGATACGCAGTATTTT
CDR3 protein: CASSLATGGSTDTQYF
V gene: TRBV5-1
D gene: NA
J gene: TRBJ2-3
CDR3 length: 16
clone size: NA

CDR3 DNA: TGTGCCAGCAGTACCGCTAGTGGCTACACCTTC
CDR3 protein: CASSTASGYTF
V gene: TRBV6-5
D gene: NA
J gene: TRBJ1-2
CDR3 length: 11
clone size: once

CDR3 DNA: TGTGCCAGCTTGGCAGGGGCTATGAAGACCCAGTACTTC
CDR3 protein: CASLAGAMKTQYF
V gene: TRBV2
D gene: NA
J gene: TRBJ2-5
CDR3 length: 13
clone size: NA

CDR3 DNA: TGTGCCACCAGCAGAGATCCAGGTCAAGAGACCCAGTACTTC
CDR3 protein: CATSRDPGQETQYF
V gene: TRBV15
D gene: NA
J gene: TRBJ2-5
CDR3 length: 14
clone size: once

CDR3 DNA: TGTGCCAGCAGCTTAGCGGGACAGGGGACCTATGGCTACACCTTC
CDR3 protein: CASSLAGQGTYGYTF
V gene: TRBV7-9
D gene: TRBD1
J gene: TRBJ1-2
CDR3 length: 15
clone size: NA

CDR3 DNA: TGCGCCAGCAGCTTGGGAGCTAGCGGGAGCCGCACCGGGGAGCTGTTTTTT
CDR3 protein: CASSLGASGSRTGELFF
V gene: TRBV5-1
D gene: TRBD2
J gene: TRBJ2-2
CDR3 length: 17
clone size: NA

CDR3 DNA: TGTGCCAGCAGTGAAGCGCGACAGGGGGCTCGAGGCTACACCTTC
CDR3 protein: CASSEARQGARGYTF
V gene: TRBV6-1
D gene: TRBD1
J gene: TRBJ1-2
CDR3 length: 15
clone size: NA

CDR3 DNA: TGTGCCAGCAGCCAAGTCGGGACTAGCGGCTACAATGAGCAGTTCTTC
CDR3 protein: CASSQVGTSGYNEQFF
V gene: TRBV14
D gene: TRBD2
J gene: TRBJ2-1
CDR3 length: 16
clone size: NA

CDR3 DNA: TGTGCCAGCAGCCAAGATGTCTCGGGAAGCTATGGCTACACCTTC
CDR3 protein: CASSQDVSGSYGYTF
V gene: TRBV4-2
D gene: NA
J gene: TRBJ1-2
CDR3 length: 15
clone size: NA

CDR3 DNA: TGTGCCAGCAGCCACCCATCCGAGGACAGGGGGCTGGGAGTGCACTATGGCTACACCTTC
CDR3 protein: CASSHPSEDRGLGVHYGYTF
V gene: TRBV14
D gene: TRBD1
J gene: TRBJ1-2
CDR3 length: 20
clone size: NA

CDR3 DNA: TGTGCCAGCAGCTTTGGTGAGTGGACTGAAGCTTTCTTT
CDR3 protein: CASSFGEWTEAFF
V gene: TRBV7-8
D gene: NA
J gene: TRBJ1-1
CDR3 length: 13
clone size: NA

CDR3 DNA: TGTGCCAGCAGCCCGGGTGCGGGCGACACAGATACGCAGTATTTT
CDR3 protein: CASSPGAGDTDTQYF
V gene: TRBV11-3
D gene: NA
J gene: TRBJ2-3
CDR3 length: 15
clone size: NA

CDR3 DNA: TGTGCCAGCAGCCAGAGCGGTATAATATCCTACGAGCAGTACTTC
CDR3 protein: CASSQSGIISYEQYF
V gene: TRBV6-1
D gene: NA
J gene: TRBJ2-7
CDR3 length: 15
clone size: NA

CDR3 DNA: TGTGCCAGCTCAGTTATGGACAGATCCTATGGCTACACCTTC
CDR3 protein: CASSVMDRSYGYTF
V gene: TRBV18
D gene: NA
J gene: TRBJ1-2
CDR3 length: 14
clone size: NA

CDR3 DNA: TGCGCCAGCAGCCAAGATAATTCTAACTATGGCTACACCTTC
CDR3 protein: CASSQDNSNYGYTF
V gene: TRBV4-1
D gene: NA
J gene: TRBJ1-2
CDR3 length: 14
clone size: NA

CDR3 DNA: TGTGCTAGTGGTTTGGTACCGGGACTAGCGGGAGGAAGAGATACGCAGTATTTT
CDR3 protein: CASGLVPGLAGGRDTQYF
V gene: TRBV12-5
D gene: TRBD2
J gene: TRBJ2-3
CDR3 length: 18
clone size: NA

CDR3 DNA: TGTGCCAGCAGCTTCCGAGGGACAGGGGGAATGGACACCATATATTTT
CDR3 protein: CASSFRGTGGMDTIYF
V gene: TRBV5-6
D gene: TRBD1
J gene: TRBJ1-3
CDR3 length: 16
clone size: NA

CDR3 DNA: TGTGCCAGCAGCGTAGGTAATAGCGGGGGGGCAGATACGCAGTATTTT
CDR3 protein: CASSVGNSGGADTQYF
V gene: TRBV9
D gene: TRBD2
J gene: TRBJ2-3
CDR3 length: 16
clone size: NA